The present entry profiles one T cell receptor (beta chain) with its context. Its antigen is currently unknown. This specimen comes from a study of beta chain features in type 1 diabetes. CD45RO/CCR7/CD25/CD127/CD95/CD27 staining was used to isolate CD4+ naive, central memory, regulatory and stem cell-like memory cells by sorting. Expressed TCRB transcripts were sequenced because the entire RNA isolate underwent reverse transcription. Using immunoSEQ multiplex PCR, the repertoire was profiled, and TCRdb retains in-frame clones only, with some absent. The sample includes about 150,000 clones, 8.5% to 10% of them seen just once. Study results and limitations: TCRB CDR3s were moderately but significantly shorter in Type 1 diabetes patients in all four CD4+ subsets.

V shed 2 bases and J shed 4 bases, with 14 bases lying between them. Germline CDR1 is ENHRY and CDR2 is SYGVKD. The CDR3 consists of 15 residues. The V gene is TRBV10-3, the J gene TRBJ1-2; D may be TRBD1 (6 bases). This receptor was taken from a woman aged 25 to 39 with type 1 diabetes. Sequencing used central memory CD4+ T cells from blood. Here the CDR3 reads CAISELPGHSYGYTF. The CDR3 DNA follows: TGTGCCATCAGTGAGCTCCCGGGACACAGCTATGGCTACACCTTC.